These 6 T cell receptor beta chains were all obtained from the same sample, sequenced in a study of blood T cell repertoires in COVID-19. Data came from immunoSEQ multiplex PCR; TCRdb stores just in-frame clones and leaves some out. The data contain about 200,000 clones, over 80% of them singletons. What was sequenced was PBMCs or T cells enriched from blood (not recorded which). The receptors shown here come from a man aged 30-40 years who had recovered from COVID-19.

This clone appeared a single time. This chain uses TRBV30 with TRBJ1-6; a possible D gene is TRBD1 (6 bases). Germline V gene lookup returns CDR1 GTSNPN and CDR2 SVGIG (reference sequence). This CDR3 has 15 amino acids. With 0 bases removed from V and 8 bases from J, the gap between germline ends came to 14 bases. CDR3 loop: CAWSVEGVRDSPLHF. In nucleotides, the CDR3 is TGTGCCTGGAGTGTTGAGGGGGTCAGGGATTCACCCCTCCACTTT.

This clone was recorded only once. The chain has TRBV6-2 or TRBV6-3 and TRBJ2-4; no clear D. The CDR3 totals 15 residues. Germline V gives CDR1 MNHEY, CDR2 SVGEGT. The V end was cut by 2 bases, the J end by 3 bases, with 11 bases between. The CDR3: CASSYPPSGKNIQYF. The CDR3 nucleotides are TGTGCCAGCAGTTACCCCCCATCCGGCAAAAACATTCAGTACTTC.

V usage is TRBV4-3 and J usage is TRBJ1-2, with TRBD1 matching 8 bases. From germline, CDR1 is LGHNA and CDR2 YSLEER. V trimming: 2 bases; J trimming: 4 bases; junction bases outside the gene matches: 9. The CDR3 spans 16 residues. In DNA form, the CDR3 reads TGCGCCAGCAGCCAATTCGACAGGGGAATTAGCTATGGCTACACCTTC. Encoded protein: CASSQFDRGISYGYTF.

The DNA of the CDR3 is TGTGCCAGCAGCGAATACAGGGTAACCGGGGAGCTGTTTTTT. Translation gives CASSEYRVTGELFF. J is TRBJ2-2 and V is TRBV7-2, with a weak D call TRBD1 (6 bases). The V end was cut by 5 bases, the J end by 5 bases, with 12 bases between. CDR1 is SGHTA and CDR2 is FQGNSA in the germline V gene. The CDR3 has 14 residues.

V gene TRBV6-2 or TRBV6-3 combines with J gene TRBJ2-1; 9 positions agree with TRBD2. V lost 2 bases, J lost 4 bases, and 6 bases stayed unmatched. CDR1 is MNHEY, CDR2 SVGEGT, per germline. The CDR3 is made up of 16 amino acids. The CDR3 DNA follows: TGTGCCAGCAGTTACAGGGCGGGAGGGCCTTACAATGAGCAGTTCTTC. Its protein is CASSYRAGGPYNEQFF.

The chain employs TRBV19 and TRBJ1-1; D is unclear. V lost 3 bases and J lost 3, with 8 bases in between. Germline-derived CDR1 and CDR2 are LNHDA and SQIVND (reference sequence). The CDR3 loop spans 13 amino acids. CDR3 coding DNA: TGTGCCAGTAGTATCTCACTCTACACTGAAGCTTTCTTT. The encoded protein is CASSISLYTEAFF.